This passage covers 17 T cell receptor beta chains from one sample sequenced in a study of blood T cells in healthy people across ages. Next came a second PCR, run for about 7 to 12 cycles, which used a sample-barcoded 5' primer along with a J-beta primer mix. MiXCR, run by TCRdb on the 5' RACE reads, gives a single entry per CDR3 protein. The sample includes about 800,000 distinct CDR3 sequences, 35% to 50% of them seen just once. Sequenced material: blood. The receptors originated from an elderly man in good health.

This clonotype showed up just a few times. V usage is TRBV6-1 and J usage is TRBJ1-5, with D uncertain. CDR3 length: 13 amino acids. CDR1 is MNHNS and CDR2 is SASEGT in the germline V gene. With 2 bases removed from V and 4 bases from J, the gap between germline ends came to 6 bases. The CDR3, as DNA: TGTGCCAGCAGTGAAACAGTAAATCAGCCCCAGCATTTT. The encoded protein is CASSETVNQPQHF.

By share of the sample, this clonotype is medium-sized. The chain joins TRBV29-1 to TRBJ2-1; D possibly matches TRBD1 or TRBD2 (5 bases each). V was pared by 5 bases and J by 7 bases, with 24 bases between. Germline lookup yields CDR1 SQVTM and CDR2 ANQGSEA. The CDR3 consists of 16 residues. The CDR3 region is CSVMFSRGGTGNEQFF. DNA of the CDR3: TGCAGCGTTATGTTCTCTCGGGGCGGTACGGGTAATGAGCAGTTCTTC.

This chain connects TRBV13 to TRBJ2-1; D uncertain. The CDR3 has 12 amino acids. V lost 5 bases, J lost 2 bases, and 4 bases lay in between. The germline CDR1 and CDR2 sequences are PRHDT and FYEKMQ (reference sequence). The CDR3 protein is CASSDPYNEQFF. The CDR3 DNA sequence: TGTGCCAGCAGCGACCCCTACAATGAGCAGTTCTTC.

The chain links TRBV9 to TRBJ2-3; D tentatively fits TRBD1 or TRBD2 (5 bases each). CDR1 SGDLS and CDR2 YYNGEE come from the germline V gene. This CDR3 has 16 amino acids. Trimming pared 0 bases from V and 2 bases from J, leaving 13 bases between. For the CDR3, the DNA is TGTGCCAGCAGCGTAGTACGGGACCTCGACACAGATACGCAGTATTTT. It specifies CASSVVRDLDTDTQYF.

This clonotype was detected a few times. The rearrangement links TRBV20-1 to TRBJ2-7, with a tentative D call TRBD1 (5 bases). CDR3 size: 12 residues. Trimming pared 3 bases from V and 5 bases from J, leaving 11 bases between. In germline, CDR1 is DFQATT, CDR2 SNEGSKA (reference sequence). The CDR3 reads CSASQGPHEQYF. CDR3 DNA sequence: TGCAGTGCTAGTCAGGGCCCCCACGAGCAGTACTTC.

The CDR3 is CASSLVDQQETQYF. CDR3 bases: TGCGCCAGCAGCTTGGTGGATCAACAAGAGACCCAGTACTTC. This chain joins TRBV5-1 and TRBJ2-5; D not resolved. This CDR3 has 14 residues. Per the germline V gene, CDR1 is SGHRS and CDR2 is YFSETQ. V shed 0 bases and J shed 2 bases, with 8 bases lying between them. Using reference TRBV5-1 and TRBJ2-5 for the parts outside the CDR3, the full variable domain is KAGVTQTPRYLIKTRGQQVTLSCSPISGHRSVSWYQQTPGQGLQFLFEYFSETQRNKGNFPGRFSGRQFSNSRSEMNVSTLELGDSALYLCASSLVDQQETQYFGPGTRLLVL.

This clonotype was detected only a few times. The J gene is TRBJ2-1, the V gene TRBV11-2; 7 bases fit TRBD2. This CDR3 contains 15 residues. Unmatched junction bases numbered 7, after V lost 7 bases and J lost 1 base. Germline CDR1 reads SGHAT; CDR2 reads FQNNGV. The CDR3 sequence is CASKERDGSYNEQFF. CDR3 nucleotide sequence: TGTGCCAGCAAGGAGCGGGATGGTTCCTACAATGAGCAGTTCTTC.

This clonotype has at least ten counts. The rearrangement uses TRBV7-2 and TRBJ2-1; D possibly corresponds to TRBD2 (7 bases). Per the germline V gene, CDR1 is SGHTA and CDR2 is FQGNSA. CDR3 size: 14 residues. Between the trimmed V and J ends, which lost 5 bases and 9 bases, there was a span of 17 bases. The CDR3 DNA sequence: TGTGCCAGCAGCCAATATTCGGGGGGCGGTGAGCAGTTCTTC. As protein: CASSQYSGGGEQFF. Combining the CDR3 with reference TRBV7-2 and TRBJ2-1 gives the whole variable domain GAGVSQSPSNKVTEKGKDVELRCDPISGHTALYWYRQSLGQGLEFLIYFQGNSAPDKSGLPSDRFSAERTGGSVSTLTIQRTQQEDSAVYLCASSQYSGGGEQFFGPGTRLTVL.

This clonotype was counted only a few times. V and J are TRBV28 and TRBJ1-2; D perhaps matches TRBD1 (6 bases). V lost 0 bases and J 3 bases, leaving 11 bases between the germline ends. The CDR3 is 15 residues long. The germline V gene encodes CDR1 MDHEN and CDR2 SYDVKM. CDR3: CASSLWKTGDYGYTF. The CDR3 DNA reads TGTGCCAGCAGTTTATGGAAGACAGGAGACTATGGCTACACCTTC.

The chain recombines TRBV27 with TRBJ2-1; no clear D. Germline V gives CDR1 MNHEY, CDR2 SMNVEV (reference sequence). The ends were cut back, 4 bases at V and 3 bases at J, with 7 bases in the middle. CDR3 length: 13 residues. The DNA of the CDR3 is TGTGCCAGCAGTTCAACTCTCTACAATGAGCAGTTCTTC. This translates into CASSSTLYNEQFF.

This rearrangement joins TRBV28 to TRBJ2-7; either TRBD1 or TRBD2 may supply D (6 bases each). Germline CDR1 MDHEN, CDR2 SYDVKM. Trimming left V 6 bases short and J 3 bases short, with 15 bases between. The CDR3 length is 14 residues. The CDR3 nucleotides are TGTGCCAGCAGCACTCTAGGGGGGCTCTACGAGCAGTACTTC. Its translation is CASSTLGGLYEQYF.

V and J are TRBV5-1 and TRBJ1-4; 8 positions agree with TRBD1. The CDR3 runs 18 residues. The germline CDR1 and CDR2 sequences are SGHRS and YFSETQ. After removal of 0 bases from V and 5 bases from J, the junction contained 12 bases not matched to a gene. Here the CDR3 DNA reads TGCGCCAGCAGCTTGGCAGGACAGGGTCTAGGGCGGAATGAAAAACTGTTTTTT. Translating gives CASSLAGQGLGRNEKLFF.

This clonotype was counted once. The rearrangement joins TRBV6-6 to TRBJ1-1; D gene unclear. Per the germline V gene, CDR1 is MNHNY and CDR2 is SVGAGI (reference sequence). This CDR3 is built from 13 residues. The germline V and J ends were trimmed by 7 bases and 1 base, with 10 bases remaining between them. The CDR3 protein is CASTFFQNTEAFF. The CDR3 bases are TGTGCCAGCACCTTTTTCCAGAACACTGAAGCTTTCTTT.

The chain links TRBV5-1 to TRBJ1-4; the D gene is possibly TRBD1 (5 bases). The germline CDR1 and CDR2 sequences are SGHRS and YFSETQ. This CDR3 spans 15 amino acids. V was pared by 4 bases and J by 4 bases, with 14 bases between. The CDR3 nucleotides read TGCGCCAGCAGCCCCCTGGAGGGGATTAATGAAAAACTGTTTTTT. As protein: CASSPLEGINEKLFF.

This clonotype was detected only a few times. The chain recombines TRBV12-3 or TRBV12-4 with TRBJ2-4, with 10 bases identical to TRBD1. The J call could be wrong; TRBJ2-7 is a better fit for the DNA end. The CDR3 runs to 14 residues. The CDR3 loop reads CASSVGTGVSEQYF. CDR3 coding DNA: TGTGCCAGCAGTGTCGGGACAGGGGTAAGCGAGCAGTACTTC.

V usage is TRBV20-1 and J usage is TRBJ2-7; TRBD2 aligns across 12 bases. There are 16 residues in the CDR3. CDR1 and CDR2 from the germline V gene are DFQATT and SNEGSKA (reference sequence). J gave up 7 bases and V 3 bases, and 13 bases lay outside the gene matches. CDR3 in amino acids: CSARGSTSGSVKEQYF. The CDR3 DNA reads as TGCAGTGCTAGGGGGTCGACTAGCGGGAGTGTTAAGGAGCAGTACTTC.

The chain carries TRBV5-1 and TRBJ2-1; TRBD2 aligns across 11 bases. Trimming took 4 bases from V and 3 from J; bases not matched to a gene: 9. Germline V gene data show CDR1 as SGHRS and CDR2 as YFSETQ. This CDR3 contains 17 residues. CDR3 sequence (DNA): TGCGCCAGCAGCCTAAACCCCGGGACTAGCGGCTACAATGAGCAGTTCTTC. Protein sequence: CASSLNPGTSGYNEQFF. Using reference TRBV5-1 and TRBJ2-1 for the parts outside the CDR3, the full variable domain is KAGVTQTPRYLIKTRGQQVTLSCSPISGHRSVSWYQQTPGQGLQFLFEYFSETQRNKGNFPGRFSGRQFSNSRSEMNVSTLELGDSALYLCASSLNPGTSGYNEQFFGPGTRLTVL.